This entry features one TCR beta chain sequence. Its specificity is unknown. There are 15 residues in the CDR3. CDR1 SGHRS and CDR2 YFSETQ come from the germline V gene. Trimming cost V 0 bases and J 1 base; bases outside gene matches: 1. The record originates from a study of T cells after posttransplantation cyclophosphamide. Using immunoSEQ multiplex PCR, the repertoire was profiled, and TCRdb retains in-frame clones only, with some absent. The sample yields about 66,000 clones, around 95% seen once. Overall study results and limits: TRB clonality was highly associated with recipient CMV seropositivity and reactivation.

Sequenced material: PBMCs. The chain couples TRBV5-1 to TRBJ1-2; 9 positions match TRBD1. The receptor was derived from a woman aged 25 to 45 in good health and a related stem cell transplant donor. The CDR3 bases are TGCGCCAGCAGCTTGGTGACAGGGGGTAACTATGGCTACACCTTC. It is translated as CASSLVTGGNYGYTF.